The clone carrying this T cell receptor (beta chain) has only a few counts. What it recognizes is unknown. Overall study findings and caveats: Tumor-infiltrating Treg TCR alpha and beta sequences overlapped most with tumor naive CD4+ T cells, then blood naive.

After constant-region reverse-primer amplification, full-length variable regions underwent semi-nested PCR with Nested Universal Primer A. A single record per CDR3 protein comes from TCRdb applying MiXCR to the 5' RACE reads. Among nearly 40,000 distinct CDR3 sequences listed, approximately 17% were seen once. The V gene's germline CDR1 is LGHDT and CDR2 YNNKEL (reference sequence). The ends were cut back, 4 bases at V and 5 bases at J, with 15 bases in the middle. The CDR3 is 14 residues long. This TCR came from a female donor with breast cancer. Material for sequencing was naive CD4+ T cells sorted from a lymph node. This sample's subset: naive CD4+ T cells, CD4+CD45RA+CD25-. This sequence joins TRBV3-1 and TRBJ2-7; D is unresolved. The CDR3 DNA reads as TGTGCCAGCAGCCCAAGAAGCACAGTCGACGAGCAGTACTTC. This codes for CASSPRSTVDEQYF.